Listed here are 30 T cell receptor beta chains from one sample, sequenced in a study of cytomegalovirus exposure and HLA in healthy donors. Measured with immunoSEQ multiplex PCR; TCRdb has only the in-frame clones, and not every one. The data hold some 330,000 clones, with 80% to 90% observed a single time. Specimen: PBMCs. The receptors were gathered from a woman between 18 and 30 years old in good health and CMV-seronegative.

V usage is TRBV28 and J usage is TRBJ2-7; 9 nucleotides align to TRBD2. This CDR3 is 16 amino acids long. Germline V gives CDR1 MDHEN, CDR2 SYDVKM. The junction had 9 bases not matched to a gene; V was cut back by 6 bases and J by 0 bases. The chain's CDR3 is CASSPIRLAASYEQYF. CDR3 nucleotides: TGTGCCAGCAGCCCGATCCGACTAGCGGCCTCCTACGAGCAGTACTTC.

The chain couples TRBV6-5 to TRBJ1-4; 8 bases align to TRBD1. The ends lost 8 bases at V and 8 bases at J; junction bases unmatched: 7. The CDR3 has 13 residues. Germline-derived CDR1 and CDR2 are MNHEY and SVGAGI. The CDR3 DNA reads as TGTGCCAGCTCCAGGGGGCCGGGCGAAAAACTGTTTTTT. Protein: CASSRGPGEKLFF.

This chain uses TRBV7-9 with TRBJ2-5; 11 positions agree with TRBD1. This CDR3 has 14 amino acids. Germline V CDR1 and CDR2: SEHNR, FQNEAQ (reference sequence). The J segment lost 4 bases and the V segment lost 5 bases, leaving 3 bases of the junction unmatched. The CDR3 loop is CASSTGTGGETQYF. Here the CDR3 DNA reads TGTGCCAGCAGCACCGGGACAGGGGGAGAGACCCAGTACTTC.

The chain employs TRBV7-3 and TRBJ2-1; the match to TRBD2 covers 16 bases. This CDR3 is built from 16 residues. The germline CDR1 and CDR2 sequences are SGHTA and FQGTGA. J was trimmed by 7 bases and V by 5 bases; bases with no gene match: 5. The CDR3 coding sequence is TGTGCCAGCAGCCATGGGACTAGCGGGAGGGCAAATGAGCAGTTCTTC. Protein product: CASSHGTSGRANEQFF. The full variable domain, rest sourced from reference TRBV7-3 and TRBJ2-1, is GAGVSQTPSNKVTEKGKYVELRCDPISGHTALYWYRQSLGQGPEFLIYFQGTGAADDSGLPNDRFFAVRPEGSVSTLKIQRTERGDSAVYLCASSHGTSGRANEQFFGPGTRLTVL.

This chain uses TRBV28 with TRBJ1-1, with unresolved D. The CDR3 runs to 15 residues. In germline, CDR1 is MDHEN, CDR2 SYDVKM. Trimming removed 6 bases at V and 4 bases at J, with 18 bases between. Here the CDR3 reads CASSPNPPTGTEAFF. DNA for the CDR3: TGTGCCAGCAGCCCAAACCCACCCACGGGCACTGAAGCTTTCTTT.

This clone came up a few times. This sequence joins TRBV29-1 and TRBJ1-2; D not resolved. This CDR3 is built from 14 residues. CDR1 SQVTM and CDR2 ANQGSEA come from the germline V gene. Trimming took 3 bases from V and 6 from J, leaving 17 bases between them. The CDR3 region is CSVDEAYGGHGYTF. The CDR3, as DNA: TGCAGCGTTGATGAGGCCTACGGAGGGCATGGCTACACCTTC.

V is TRBV9 and J is TRBJ1-3; D might be TRBD1 (6 bases). The CDR3 spans 14 residues. V lost 7 bases and J lost 2, with 13 bases in between. Germline loops: CDR1 SGDLS, CDR2 YYNGEE. CDR3 bases: TGTGCCAGCGCGGGCAGGGGAACTGGAAACACCATATATTTT. Its translation is CASAGRGTGNTIYF.

The chain employs TRBV5-4 and TRBJ2-7; D is perhaps TRBD1 (6 bases). The germline CDR1 and CDR2 sequences are SGHNT and YYREEE (reference sequence). This CDR3 spans 14 amino acids. V was trimmed by 7 bases and J by 3 bases, leaving 17 bases between them. As DNA, the CDR3 is TGTGCCAGCTGGGGCCGGACAGATGACTACGAGCAGTACTTC. Residues: CASWGRTDDYEQYF.

In this sample, this clone turned up once. The chain recombines TRBV5-6 with TRBJ2-5, with 10 bases matching TRBD2. This CDR3 spans 15 amino acids. J lost 4 bases, V lost 3 bases, and 6 bases had no gene match. CDR1 SGHDT and CDR2 YYEEEE come from the germline V gene. The CDR3 region is CASSYLAGAPETQYF. CDR3 nucleotide sequence: TGTGCCAGCAGCTACCTAGCGGGAGCACCAGAGACCCAGTACTTC.

The V call is TRBV11-1, the J call TRBJ2-1; a weak D match, TRBD2 (5 bases). With 5 bases removed from V and 11 bases from J, the gap between germline ends came to 10 bases. The CDR3 totals 11 residues. Per germline, CDR1 SGHAT and CDR2 FQDESV (reference sequence). Written as DNA, the CDR3 is TGTGCCAGCAGCGCCACGGGGAAGCAGTTCTTC. As protein: CASSATGKQFF.

CDR3 sequence reads: CASSEAQGLGQPQHF. The DNA of the CDR3 is TGTGCCAGCAGTGAGGCACAGGGTCTCGGTCAGCCCCAGCATTTT. The V and J genes are TRBV6-1 and TRBJ1-5; weak D call: TRBD1 (6 bases). This CDR3 has 15 residues. Germline V gene sequence: CDR1 MNHNS, CDR2 SASEGT. V was shortened by 3 bases and J by 6 bases, with 15 bases between the two germline ends.

The chain combines TRBV28 with TRBJ2-1; 13 bases map to TRBD2. The CDR3 runs 15 residues. Germline CDR1 MDHEN, CDR2 SYDVKM. The junction had 7 bases not matched to a gene; V was cut back by 6 bases and J by 8 bases. CDR3 nucleotide sequence: TGTGCCAGCAGCTCACTAGCGGGAGGGCGGTATGAGCAGTTCTTC. It specifies CASSSLAGGRYEQFF.

The rearrangement joins TRBV7-2 to TRBJ2-1; TRBD1 aligns across 8 bases. This CDR3 is built from 15 residues. CDR1 is SGHTA and CDR2 is FQGNSA in the germline V gene. The V gene end was trimmed by 6 bases and the J gene end by 0 bases; junction bases not matched to a gene: 4. DNA of the CDR3: TGTGCCAGCAGTCCGGACAGGGCCTCCTACAATGAGCAGTTCTTC. The encoded protein is CASSPDRASYNEQFF.

The rearrangement links TRBV5-1 to TRBJ2-7, with 8 bases fitting TRBD1. The ends lost 3 bases at V and 0 bases at J; junction bases unmatched: 14. This CDR3 region has 18 residues. Germline V gives CDR1 SGHRS, CDR2 YFSETQ. Here the CDR3 DNA reads TGCGCCAGCAGCTATAACAGCGGCCGGGACAGGAGCTCCTACGAGCAGTACTTC. Its translation is CASSYNSGRDRSSYEQYF.

The chain links TRBV18 to TRBJ1-2; TRBD1 agrees at 7 bases. Germline V gives CDR1 KGHSH, CDR2 LQKENI. The CDR3 is 15 amino acids. V was clipped by 2 bases and J by 4 bases; unmatched bases: 7. For the CDR3, the DNA is TGTGCCAGCTCACCAAGACAGGGCCCAGGCTATGGCTACACCTTC. Protein: CASSPRQGPGYGYTF.

This chain uses TRBV5-6 with TRBJ1-2; tentatively, D is TRBD1 (5 bases). This CDR3 is 13 amino acids long. Germline V gene sequence: CDR1 SGHDT, CDR2 YYEEEE. V was clipped by 4 bases and J by 5 bases, with 12 bases between them. As DNA, the CDR3 is TGTGCCAGCAGCCCCGGGGGGTTGTATGGCTACACCTTC. Amino acids: CASSPGGLYGYTF.

The V gene is TRBV15, the J gene TRBJ1-5, with D perhaps matching TRBD1 (6 bases). Germline-derived CDR1 and CDR2 are LNHNV and YYDKDF (reference sequence). The CDR3 length is 16 residues. Trimming removed 1 base at V and 4 bases at J, with 14 bases between. The CDR3 sequence: CATSRGTDRQNQPQHF. The CDR3 bases are TGTGCCACCAGCAGAGGGACAGATCGGCAAAATCAGCCCCAGCATTTT.

This rearrangement joins TRBV10-3 to TRBJ2-1; 9 nucleotides match TRBD2. The germline CDR1 and CDR2 sequences are ENHRY and SYGVKD. Trimming took 2 bases from V and 7 from J; bases not matched to a gene: 9. The CDR3 loop spans 16 amino acids. The CDR3 DNA is TGTGCCATCAGTGAGGACGGACTAGCGCCCAGGAATGAGCAGTTCTTC. Translated: CAISEDGLAPRNEQFF.

This clone was picked up a small number of times. The chain combines TRBV6-5 with TRBJ1-2; 8 nucleotides align to TRBD1. The CDR3 totals 12 residues. V was clipped by 6 bases and J by 8 bases; unmatched bases: 5. Germline V gene sequence: CDR1 MNHEY, CDR2 SVGAGI. Here the CDR3 reads CASRDRDEGYTF. CDR3 in DNA: TGTGCCAGCAGGGACAGGGATGAAGGCTACACCTTC.

The gene calls are TRBV7-8 and TRBJ2-7; tentative D call: TRBD2 (5 bases). This CDR3 is built from 12 residues. Trimming shortened V by 5 bases and J by 5 bases, and 10 bases separated the two germline ends. The germline CDR1 and CDR2 sequences are SGHVS and FQNEAQ. The CDR3 DNA follows: TGTGCCAGCAGCCGAGGGCTCAACGAGCAGTACTTC. Residues: CASSRGLNEQYF.

J is TRBJ2-5 and V is TRBV2, with 12 bases aligning to TRBD2. Germline lookup yields CDR1 SNHLY and CDR2 FYNNEI. CDR3 length: 14 residues. The junction had 3 bases not matched to a gene; V was cut back by 6 bases and J by 4 bases. CDR3 in amino acids: CASRETSGRETQYF. DNA for the CDR3: TGTGCCAGCAGGGAGACTAGCGGGAGAGAGACCCAGTACTTC.

The chain is built from TRBV2 and TRBJ1-4, with 8 bases aligning to TRBD1. Germline CDR1 is SNHLY and CDR2 is FYNNEI. This CDR3 is 15 amino acids long. The J segment lost 1 base and the V segment lost 6 bases, leaving 4 bases of the junction unmatched. CDR3 DNA: TGTGCCAGCAGCGCCGGACAGGGAACTAATGAAAAACTGTTTTTT. Amino acid sequence: CASSAGQGTNEKLFF.

This chain links TRBV27 with TRBJ1-5; D is uncertain. CDR3 size: 13 residues. With 3 bases removed from V and 5 bases from J, the gap between germline ends came to 8 bases. Germline lookup yields CDR1 MNHEY and CDR2 SMNVEV (reference sequence). The CDR3 reads CASSFTRDQPQHF. In DNA, the CDR3 is TGTGCCAGCAGTTTCACCCGAGATCAGCCCCAGCATTTT.

The chain joins TRBV27 to TRBJ2-7; 12 bases align to TRBD2. V shed 4 bases, J shed 6 bases, and the junction held 16 bases outside the gene matches. Per germline, CDR1 MNHEY and CDR2 SMNVEV (reference sequence). The CDR3 sequence is 18 residues long. As DNA, the CDR3 is TGTGCCAGCAGTTCCAACCTAGCGGGAGGGCCGGCTTCGGGCGAGCAGTACTTC. The encoded protein is CASSSNLAGGPASGEQYF.

The rearrangement uses TRBV27 and TRBJ1-5; 10 nucleotides align to TRBD1. V gave up 6 bases and J gave up 6 bases; unmatched junction bases: 5. This CDR3 region has 14 residues. CDR1 is MNHEY and CDR2 is SMNVEV in the germline V gene (reference sequence). For the CDR3, the DNA is TGTGCCAGCAGCCCGGGACAGGGGTTTCAGCCCCAGCATTTT. This translates into CASSPGQGFQPQHF.

V and J are TRBV30 and TRBJ1-2, with D possibly TRBD1 on 6 matching bases. The V gene lost 0 bases and the J gene lost 2 bases, with 10 bases spanning the gap. This CDR3 is built from 14 residues. The V gene's germline CDR1 is GTSNPN and CDR2 SVGIG (reference sequence). CDR3 region: CAWSVADRNYGYTF. In DNA form, the CDR3 reads TGTGCCTGGAGTGTCGCGGACAGAAACTATGGCTACACCTTC. Based on the CDR3 plus reference TRBV30 and TRBJ1-2, the full variable domain is SQTIHQWPATLVQPVGSPLSLECTVEGTSNPNLYWYRQAAGRGLQLLFYSVGIGQISSEVPQNLSASRPQDRQFILSSKKLLLSDSGFYLCAWSVADRNYGYTFGSGTRLTVV.

V gene TRBV7-9 combines with J gene TRBJ2-1; 9 bases align to TRBD2. The CDR3 is made up of 13 amino acids. The germline V gene encodes CDR1 SEHNR and CDR2 FQNEAQ (reference sequence). V was clipped by 10 bases and J by 5 bases; unmatched bases: 6. Written as DNA, the CDR3 is TGTGCCATCCTAGCGGGAAGGGACAATGAGCAGTTCTTC. It specifies CAILAGRDNEQFF.

V and J are TRBV2 and TRBJ1-5, with D possibly matching TRBD1 (6 bases). V was clipped by 9 bases and J by 6 bases, with 15 bases between them. The CDR3 totals 13 residues. Germline V gene lookup returns CDR1 SNHLY and CDR2 FYNNEI. The CDR3 coding sequence is TGTGCCAGTACACCGGGACAAGGTCAGCCCCAGCATTTT. Translated: CASTPGQGQPQHF.

Concerning this clone: Other DNA sequences of this sample code for an identical CDR3. The chain links TRBV6-5 to TRBJ2-1, with 11 bases that match TRBD2. Germline assignment: CDR1 MNHEY and CDR2 SVGAGI. V was pared by 5 bases and J by 4 bases, with 4 bases of the junction left unmatched. The length of the CDR3 is 15 residues. CDR3 residues: CASSPGTSGYNEQFF. CDR3 coding DNA: TGTGCCAGCAGTCCCGGGACTAGCGGTTACAATGAGCAGTTCTTC.

As for this clone: This same CDR3 is encoded by further DNA sequences in the sample. V gene TRBV9 combines with J gene TRBJ2-7, with 7 bases aligning to TRBD2. The CDR3 sequence is 15 residues long. Germline CDR1 and CDR2: SGDLS and YYNGEE. The ends lost 0 bases at V and 0 bases at J; junction bases unmatched: 3. The CDR3 bases are TGTGCCAGCAGCGTAGCTCCGGGAGGCTCCTACGAGCAGTACTTC. Its protein product is CASSVAPGGSYEQYF.